These 8 T cell receptor beta chains originate from one sample sequenced in a study of T cells expressing NK-cell markers. No DNA is given; TCRdb re-called the 5' RACE reads and lists each CDR3 protein once. The sample has about 140,000 distinct CDR3 sequences. Material for sequencing was blood T cells: a sorted CD56 or NKG2C T cell subset, CD4+ or CD8+ T cells, or bulk PBMC T cells (not recorded which). These receptors were taken from a man younger than 35 in good health.

The chain has TRBV13 and TRBJ2-2; TCRdb names TRBD2, which stays unverified in the absence of DNA. The length of the CDR3 is 16 residues. The germline gives CDR1 PRHDT, CDR2 FYEKMQ (reference sequence). The CDR3 here is CASSLVAGSNTGELFF.

CDR3 sequence: CASSFGAEAFF. This chain links TRBV27 with TRBJ1-1. Germline CDR1 reads MNHEY; CDR2 reads SMNVEV (reference sequence). The CDR3 contains 11 residues.

CDR3 sequence reads: CASSGGTVRLTDTQYF. J is TRBJ2-3 and V is TRBV7-2; absent DNA, TCRdb's TRBD1 call cannot be checked. Germline V CDR1 and CDR2: SGHTA, FQGNSA. The CDR3 is made up of 16 amino acids.

This rearrangement joins TRBV5-1 to TRBJ2-1. Germline loops: CDR1 SGHRS, CDR2 YFSETQ. This CDR3 comprises 17 residues. CDR3 sequence reads: CASSLAGAVSSYNEQFF.

The V and J genes are TRBV19 and TRBJ2-5; the TCRdb D gene call, TRBD2, has no DNA to confirm it. Germline lookup yields CDR1 LNHDA and CDR2 SQIVND (reference sequence). The CDR3 consists of 17 residues. The CDR3 loop reads CASSIDLASGYQETQYF. Drawing the rest from reference TRBV19 and TRBJ2-5, the complete variable domain is DGGITQSPKYLFRKEGQNVTLSCEQNLNHDAMYWYRQDPGQGLRLIYYSQIVNDFQKGDIAEGYSVSREKKESFPLTVTSAQKNPTAFYLCASSIDLASGYQETQYFGPGTRLLVL.

The chain joins TRBV2 to TRBJ2-3. Germline loops: CDR1 SNHLY, CDR2 FYNNEI. This CDR3 spans 15 amino acids. CDR3 loop: CASSEIVSHADTQYF.

The chain joins TRBV7-9 to TRBJ2-5; TCRdb reports TRBD1, a call that lacks DNA to check it against. Germline V gene lookup returns CDR1 SEHNR and CDR2 FQNEAQ (reference sequence). The CDR3 runs 16 residues. This CDR3 is CASGDIPLGDQETQYF.

The chain is built from TRBV5-6 and TRBJ2-3. The CDR3 runs to 11 residues. The V gene's germline CDR1 is SGHDT and CDR2 YYEEEE. Here the CDR3 reads CASSSGGTQYF.